This entry concerns a single T cell receptor beta chain. CDR1 is SGHAT and CDR2 is FQNNGV in the germline V gene. Unmatched junction bases numbered 6, after V lost 5 bases and J lost 2 bases. The CDR3 is 16 residues long. The entry originates in a study of cytomegalovirus exposure and HLA in healthy donors. Primers included in the PCR were 60 Vbeta and 13 Jbeta primers. Assay: immunoSEQ multiplex PCR; the TCRdb copy retains only in-frame clones and omits some. The sample has about 160,000 clones; 80% to 90% are singletons. This sequence was found in a man in his fifties or sixties in good health and CMV-seropositive. The sequencing input was PBMCs. The chain has TRBV11-2 and TRBJ2-3, with 11 bases lining up with TRBD1. The CDR3 region is CASSRTGGFYTDTQYF. The CDR3 DNA reads TGTGCCAGCAGCCGGACAGGGGGCTTCTACACAGATACGCAGTATTTT.